This T cell receptor (beta chain) was sequenced in a study of cytomegalovirus exposure and HLA in healthy donors. Study-wide points: Researchers had no immune exposure information except CMV serostatus available. A later analysis reportedly found that, within productive TCRs, an Asian-associated ancestry cluster had fewer N-insertions than the mean observed across the roughly 630 donors.

As to this clone: Its specificity is not known.

The V gene's germline CDR1 is MDHEN and CDR2 SYDVKM. The CDR3 extends over 12 amino acids. The PCR ran on 60 Vbeta and 13 Jbeta primers. Sequenced by immunoSEQ multiplex PCR; TCRdb stores in-frame clones only, minus some. Here the sample spans 70,000 to 80,000 clones, approximately 80% being singletons. The rearrangement uses TRBV28 and TRBJ2-5; no firm D call. The DNA matches TRBJ2-7 better at its end, which makes the J call doubtful. The sample taken for sequencing was PBMCs. The sequence was collected from a middle-aged woman in good health and CMV-seropositive. CDR3 sequence reads: CASRTSTYEQYF. The CDR3 coding sequence is TGTGCCAGCAGAACTTCTACCTACGAGCAGTACTTC.